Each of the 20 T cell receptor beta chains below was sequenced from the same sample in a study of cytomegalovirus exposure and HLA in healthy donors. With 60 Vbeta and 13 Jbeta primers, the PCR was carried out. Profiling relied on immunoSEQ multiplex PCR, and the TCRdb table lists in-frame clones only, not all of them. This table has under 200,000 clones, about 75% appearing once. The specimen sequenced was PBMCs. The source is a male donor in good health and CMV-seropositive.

CDR3 sequence reads: CASGGQGITDTQYF. The CDR3 DNA reads TGTGCCAGCGGAGGACAGGGGATCACAGATACGCAGTATTTT. The genes are TRBV9 and TRBJ2-3; 9 nucleotides match TRBD1. Germline trimming cut 7 bases from V and 2 bases from J; bases unmatched to any gene: 5. Germline lookup yields CDR1 SGDLS and CDR2 YYNGEE. CDR3 length: 14 residues. Using reference TRBV9 and TRBJ2-3 for the parts outside the CDR3, the full variable domain is DSGVTQTPKHLITATGQRVTLRCSPRSGDLSVYWYQQSLDQGLQFLIQYYNGEERAKGNILERFSAQQFPDLHSELNLSSLELGDSALYFCASGGQGITDTQYFGPGTRLTVL.

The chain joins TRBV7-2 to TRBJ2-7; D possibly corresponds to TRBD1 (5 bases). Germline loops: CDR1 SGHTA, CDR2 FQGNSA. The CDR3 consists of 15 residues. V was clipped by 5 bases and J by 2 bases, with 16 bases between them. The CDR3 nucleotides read TGTGCCAGCAGCCTAGACAGTGACCTCACCTACGAGCAGTACTTC. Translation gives CASSLDSDLTYEQYF.

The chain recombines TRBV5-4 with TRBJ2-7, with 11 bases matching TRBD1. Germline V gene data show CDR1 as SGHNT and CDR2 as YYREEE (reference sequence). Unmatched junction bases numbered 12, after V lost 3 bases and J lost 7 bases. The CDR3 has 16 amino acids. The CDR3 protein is CASSSPRTGGLREQYF. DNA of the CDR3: TGTGCCAGCAGCTCTCCCCGGACAGGGGGCTTGCGGGAGCAGTACTTC.

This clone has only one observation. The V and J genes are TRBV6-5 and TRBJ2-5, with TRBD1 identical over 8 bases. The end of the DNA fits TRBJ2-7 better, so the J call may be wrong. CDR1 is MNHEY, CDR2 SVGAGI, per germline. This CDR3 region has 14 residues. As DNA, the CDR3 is TGTGCCAGCAGCCCCGGGACAGGTCTCTACGAGCAGTACTTC. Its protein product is CASSPGTGLYEQYF.

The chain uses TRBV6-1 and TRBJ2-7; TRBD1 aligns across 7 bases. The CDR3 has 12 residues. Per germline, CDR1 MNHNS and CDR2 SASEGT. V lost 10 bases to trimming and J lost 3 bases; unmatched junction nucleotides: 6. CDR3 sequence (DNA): TGTGCCACTTGGGACAGTGACTACGAGCAGTACTTC. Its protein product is CATWDSDYEQYF.

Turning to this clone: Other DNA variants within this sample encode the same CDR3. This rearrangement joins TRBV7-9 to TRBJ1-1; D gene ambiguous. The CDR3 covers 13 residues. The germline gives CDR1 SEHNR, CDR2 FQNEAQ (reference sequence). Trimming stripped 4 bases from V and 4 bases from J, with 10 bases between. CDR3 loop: CASSSRGGTEAFF. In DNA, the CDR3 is TGTGCCAGCAGCTCGCGGGGTGGCACTGAAGCTTTCTTT.

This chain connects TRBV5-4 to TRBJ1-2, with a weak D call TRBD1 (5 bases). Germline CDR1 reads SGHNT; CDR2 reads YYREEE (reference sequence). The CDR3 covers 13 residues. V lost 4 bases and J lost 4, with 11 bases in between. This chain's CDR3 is CASSQTETYGYTF. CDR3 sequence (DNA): TGTGCCAGCAGCCAGACAGAAACCTATGGCTACACCTTC.

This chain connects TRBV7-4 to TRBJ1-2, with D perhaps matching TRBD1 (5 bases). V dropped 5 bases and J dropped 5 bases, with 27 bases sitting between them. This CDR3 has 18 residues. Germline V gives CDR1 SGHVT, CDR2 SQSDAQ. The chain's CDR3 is CASSPEIGTEGGRYGYTF. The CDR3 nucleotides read TGTGCCAGCAGCCCCGAGATAGGGACCGAGGGAGGGAGATATGGCTACACCTTC.

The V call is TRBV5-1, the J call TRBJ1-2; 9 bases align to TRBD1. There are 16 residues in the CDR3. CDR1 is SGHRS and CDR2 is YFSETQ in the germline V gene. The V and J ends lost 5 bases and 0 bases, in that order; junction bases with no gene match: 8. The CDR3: CASSERTGVSNYGYTF. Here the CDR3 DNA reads TGCGCCAGCAGTGAGCGGACAGGGGTTTCTAACTATGGCTACACCTTC.

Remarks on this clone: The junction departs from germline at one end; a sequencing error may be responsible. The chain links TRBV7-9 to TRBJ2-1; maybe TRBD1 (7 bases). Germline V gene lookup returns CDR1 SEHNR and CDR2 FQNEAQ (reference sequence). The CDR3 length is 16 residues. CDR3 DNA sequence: TGTTCCAGCAGCTTAGTCGGCGAACAGGGGAGGACTGAGCAGTTCTTC. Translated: CSSSLVGEQGRTEQFF. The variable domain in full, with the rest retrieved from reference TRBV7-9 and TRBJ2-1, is DTGVSQNPRHKITKRGQNVTFRCDPISEHNRLYWYRQTLGQGPEFLTYFQNEAQLEKSRLLSDRFSAERPKGSFSTLEIQRTEQGDSAMYLCSSSLVGEQGRTEQFFGPGTRLTVL.

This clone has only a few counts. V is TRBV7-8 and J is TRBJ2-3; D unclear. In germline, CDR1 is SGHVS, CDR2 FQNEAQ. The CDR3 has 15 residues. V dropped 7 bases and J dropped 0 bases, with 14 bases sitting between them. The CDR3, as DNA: TGTGCCAGCACTGACCTGAGCGTTAGCACAGATACGCAGTATTTT. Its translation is CASTDLSVSTDTQYF.

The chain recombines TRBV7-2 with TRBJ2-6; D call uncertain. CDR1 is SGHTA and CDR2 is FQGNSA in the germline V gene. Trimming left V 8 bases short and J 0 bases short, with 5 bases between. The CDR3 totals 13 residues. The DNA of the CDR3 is TGTGCCAGCCGGGTCTCTGGGGCCAACGTCCTGACTTTC. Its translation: CASRVSGANVLTF.

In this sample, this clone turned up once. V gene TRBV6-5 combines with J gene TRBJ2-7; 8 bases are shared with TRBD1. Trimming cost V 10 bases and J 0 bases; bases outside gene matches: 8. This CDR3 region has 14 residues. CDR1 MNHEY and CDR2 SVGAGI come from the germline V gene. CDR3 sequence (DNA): TGTGCCACCCGCAAGGACAGGGCCTCCTACGAGCAGTACTTC. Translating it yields CATRKDRASYEQYF.

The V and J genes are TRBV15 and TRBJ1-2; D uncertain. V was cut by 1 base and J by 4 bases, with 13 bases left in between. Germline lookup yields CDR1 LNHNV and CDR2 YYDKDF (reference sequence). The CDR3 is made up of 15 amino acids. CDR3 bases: TGTGCCACCAGCAGAGTGAAGGGCGGGAGCTATGGCTACACCTTC. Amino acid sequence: CATSRVKGGSYGYTF.

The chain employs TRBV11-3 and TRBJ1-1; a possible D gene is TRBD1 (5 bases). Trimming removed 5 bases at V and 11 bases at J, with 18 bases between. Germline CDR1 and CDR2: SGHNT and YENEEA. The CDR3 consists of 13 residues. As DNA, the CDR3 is TGTGCCAGCAGCCGACTAAGTGGGGGGATTGCTTTCTTT. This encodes CASSRLSGGIAFF.

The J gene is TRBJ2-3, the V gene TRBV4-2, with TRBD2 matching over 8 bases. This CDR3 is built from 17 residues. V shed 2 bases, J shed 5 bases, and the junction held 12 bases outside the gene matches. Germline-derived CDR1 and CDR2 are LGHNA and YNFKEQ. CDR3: CASSQPGGGGGGDTQYF. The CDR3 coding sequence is TGTGCCAGCAGCCAACCGGGAGGGGGGGGAGGAGGAGATACGCAGTATTTT.

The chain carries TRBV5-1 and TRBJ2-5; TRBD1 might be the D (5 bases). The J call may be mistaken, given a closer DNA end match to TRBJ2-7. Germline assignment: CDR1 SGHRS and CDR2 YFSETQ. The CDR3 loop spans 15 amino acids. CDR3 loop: CASSLSTRVSYEQYF. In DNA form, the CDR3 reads TGCGCCAGCAGCTTATCTACCAGGGTCTCCTACGAGCAGTACTTC.

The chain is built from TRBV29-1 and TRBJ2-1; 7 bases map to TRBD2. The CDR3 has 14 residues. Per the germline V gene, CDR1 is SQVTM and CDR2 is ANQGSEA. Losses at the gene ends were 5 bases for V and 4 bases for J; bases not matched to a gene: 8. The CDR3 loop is CSVNGGRVYNEQFF. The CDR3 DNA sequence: TGCAGCGTTAACGGGGGGAGGGTTTACAATGAGCAGTTCTTC.

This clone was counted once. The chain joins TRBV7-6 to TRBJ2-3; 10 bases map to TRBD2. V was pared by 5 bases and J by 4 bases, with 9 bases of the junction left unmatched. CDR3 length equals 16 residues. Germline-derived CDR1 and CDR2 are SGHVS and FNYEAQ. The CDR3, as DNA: TGTGCCAGCAGCATTAGCGGGGGGCTAATCGCAGATACGCAGTATTTT. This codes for CASSISGGLIADTQYF.

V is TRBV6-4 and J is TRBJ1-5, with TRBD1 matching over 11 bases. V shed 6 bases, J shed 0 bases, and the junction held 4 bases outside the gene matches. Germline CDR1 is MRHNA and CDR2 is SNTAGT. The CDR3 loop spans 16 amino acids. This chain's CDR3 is CASRGQGVHSNQPQHF. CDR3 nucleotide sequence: TGTGCCAGCAGGGGACAGGGGGTGCATAGCAATCAGCCCCAGCATTTT.